The 26 T cell receptor beta chains in this list originate from one sample, sequenced in a study of T cell responses to AZD1222 COVID-19 vaccine. Only in-frame clones appear in the TCRdb table, and some are missing; sequencing was by immunoSEQ multiplex PCR. The sample lists approximately 80,000 clones; 70% to 90% were seen once. Sequences were derived from peripheral blood, sampled on day 0 of AZD1222 vaccination. The receptor set was obtained from an adult in good health.

The chain employs TRBV7-9 and TRBJ1-1; D is undetermined. Germline CDR1 is SEHNR and CDR2 is FQNEAQ (reference sequence). This CDR3 is 14 amino acids long. The V end lost 1 base, the J end lost 0 bases, and 6 bases lay between the germline ends. The CDR3 loop is CASSLVLLNTEAFF. CDR3 nucleotides: TGTGCCAGCAGCTTAGTACTCCTGAACACTGAAGCTTTCTTT.

In its sample, this clone was seen once. The CDR3 sequence is CASSPGQGASRNTEAFF. CDR3 coding DNA: TGTGCCAGCAGTCCGGGACAGGGGGCATCTAGGAACACTGAAGCTTTCTTT. This sequence joins TRBV6-4 and TRBJ1-1; 12 bases agree with TRBD1. This CDR3 spans 17 amino acids. V trimming: 5 bases; J trimming: 1 base; junction bases outside the gene matches: 8. The V gene's germline CDR1 is MRHNA and CDR2 SNTAGT.

With regard to this clone: Relative to the germline gene, one junction end is altered; a read error may explain this. DNA for the CDR3: TGTGCCAGCAGCCAAGCGAAAAGGACAGGCTACTACGAGCAGCACTTC. Residues: CASSQAKRTGYYEQHF. The chain has TRBV14 and TRBJ2-7, with 7 bases lining up with TRBD1. The germline V gene has CDR1 SGHDN and CDR2 FVKESK. CDR3 length: 16 residues.

The V and J genes are TRBV7-3 and TRBJ2-2, with 7 bases lining up with TRBD2. Trimming removed 3 bases from V and 4 bases from J; junction bases left unmatched: 8. The germline V gene encodes CDR1 SGHTA and CDR2 FQGTGA. The CDR3 is 16 amino acids. CDR3 bases: TGTGCCAGCAGCTTGGGAGTGAGCGGGGCCACCGGGGAGCTGTTTTTT. Translation: CASSLGVSGATGELFF.

The V call is TRBV6-1, the J call TRBJ1-1; D unclear. The CDR3 runs 14 residues. Trimming took off 3 bases at V and 3 bases at J, with 11 bases between the two ends. CDR1 MNHNS and CDR2 SASEGT come from the germline V gene. CDR3 DNA: TGTGCCAGCAGTGAGACCTTGCTGGACACTGAAGCTTTCTTT. Translating it yields CASSETLLDTEAFF.

The chain has TRBV7-3 and TRBJ1-5; D unclear. This CDR3 region has 13 residues. The germline CDR1 and CDR2 sequences are SGHTA and FQGTGA. Trimming shortened V by 4 bases and J by 11 bases, and 15 bases separated the two germline ends. The CDR3 nucleotides are TGTGCCAGCAGCTCTCCCTCGGGCCTGACCCAGCATTTT. Its translation is CASSSPSGLTQHF.

The chain carries TRBV19 and TRBJ1-4; D is possibly TRBD1 (5 bases). This CDR3 spans 14 amino acids. Trimming stripped 10 bases from V and 10 bases from J, with 22 bases between. Germline-derived CDR1 and CDR2 are LNHDA and SQIVND (reference sequence). DNA for the CDR3: TGTGCCACCGGGCCCCAGGGACGGGGTGGAAAACTGTTTTTT. It translates to CATGPQGRGGKLFF.

The genes are TRBV19 and TRBJ1-2; TRBD1 matches 7 bases. This CDR3 has 14 residues. Germline CDR1 LNHDA, CDR2 SQIVND (reference sequence). V lost 7 bases to trimming and J lost 7 bases; unmatched junction nucleotides: 12. This CDR3 reads CASKGSRTGGGYTF. The CDR3 DNA reads TGTGCCAGTAAGGGGTCGAGGACAGGTGGTGGCTACACCTTC.

This clone turned up a few times. The chain uses TRBV7-9 and TRBJ2-4; 7 bases are a match to TRBD2. The V gene end was trimmed by 5 bases and the J gene end by 3 bases; junction bases not matched to a gene: 4. The germline V gene encodes CDR1 SEHNR and CDR2 FQNEAQ (reference sequence). CDR3 length: 14 amino acids. CDR3 sequence: CASSGEGVKNIQYF. The CDR3 DNA is TGTGCCAGCAGCGGGGAGGGAGTCAAAAACATTCAGTACTTC.

The chain combines TRBV5-4 with TRBJ2-4, with TRBD1 matching 10 bases. This CDR3 contains 14 residues. With 9 bases clipped from V and 5 bases from J, the junction kept 8 bases outside the gene matches. The germline gives CDR1 SGHNT, CDR2 YYREEE (reference sequence). CDR3 coding DNA: TGTGCCACTACCGACAGGGGGCAGGAAAACATTCAGTACTTC. Residues: CATTDRGQENIQYF. The variable domain in full, with the rest retrieved from reference TRBV5-4 and TRBJ2-4, is ETGVTQSPTHLIKTRGQQVTLRCSSQSGHNTVSWYQQALGQGPQFIFQYYREEENGRGNFPPRFSGLQFPNYSSELNVNALELDDSALYLCATTDRGQENIQYFGAGTRLSVL.

This clone was seen once. This chain uses TRBV13 with TRBJ1-2; a possible D gene is TRBD1 (5 bases). Germline lookup yields CDR1 PRHDT and CDR2 FYEKMQ (reference sequence). The CDR3 loop spans 14 amino acids. V lost 6 bases and J 6 bases, leaving 17 bases between the germline ends. The CDR3 coding sequence is TGTGCCAGCAGTTCTTCCCCTAGGGGCGATGGCTACACCTTC. Amino acid sequence: CASSSSPRGDGYTF.

In this sample, this clone turned up once. J is TRBJ2-7 and V is TRBV18, with D perhaps TRBD1 (6 bases). CDR3 length equals 14 residues. Trimming cost V 3 bases and J 0 bases, with 9 bases left between them. The germline gives CDR1 KGHSH, CDR2 LQKENI. CDR3 amino acids: CASSPTGLSYEQYF. DNA for the CDR3: TGTGCCAGCTCACCCACAGGGCTCTCCTACGAGCAGTACTTC.

This clone is labeled medium-sized (0.01 to 0.1%). The V gene is TRBV7-6, the J gene TRBJ2-1, with 7 bases matching TRBD1. CDR1 is SGHVS, CDR2 FNYEAQ, per germline. The CDR3 covers 16 residues. After removal of 1 base from V and 4 bases from J, the junction contained 7 bases not matched to a gene. The CDR3 reads CASSLVAPGQYNEQFF. The CDR3, as DNA: TGTGCCAGCAGCTTAGTGGCCCCGGGACAGTACAATGAGCAGTTCTTC.

The rearrangement links TRBV30 to TRBJ2-7; D remains unclear. This CDR3 spans 11 amino acids. CDR1 is GTSNPN, CDR2 SVGIG, per germline (reference sequence). Trimming removed 0 bases at V and 4 bases at J, with 4 bases between. The chain's CDR3 is CAWSVEYEQYF. Written as DNA, the CDR3 is TGTGCCTGGAGTGTGGAATACGAGCAGTACTTC.

V is TRBV9 and J is TRBJ2-2; D is perhaps TRBD2 (6 bases). V gave up 0 bases and J gave up 2 bases, with 14 bases separating them. Germline V CDR1 and CDR2: SGDLS, YYNGEE. The CDR3 contains 17 residues. The CDR3 region is CASSVGFGSGNTGELFF. The CDR3 nucleotides are TGTGCCAGCAGCGTAGGTTTTGGTAGCGGCAACACCGGGGAGCTGTTTTTT.

This clone was counted a single time. This rearrangement joins TRBV3-1 (or the pseudogene TRBV3-2) to TRBJ1-2, with 8 bases matching TRBD1. Germline values: CDR1 LGHDT, CDR2 YNNKEL (reference sequence). V dropped 2 bases and J dropped 6; count of bases not matched to a gene: 11. The CDR3 length is 16 residues. The CDR3 region is CASSQPGQGRKNGYTF. The DNA of the CDR3 is TGTGCCAGCAGCCAACCTGGACAGGGAAGAAAAAATGGCTACACCTTC.

V and J are TRBV28 and TRBJ2-1; 7 positions agree with TRBD1. V was pared by 6 bases and J by 3 bases, with 8 bases of the junction left unmatched. This CDR3 is built from 15 residues. CDR1 is MDHEN, CDR2 SYDVKM, per germline. CDR3 nucleotides: TGTGCCAGCAGCTCCCCGGGGACAGTCTACAATGAGCAGTTCTTC. Its translation: CASSSPGTVYNEQFF.

As for this clone: Other DNA sequences in this sample translate to the same CDR3. For the CDR3, the DNA is TGTGCCAGCAGTTACTCCAGCAATCAGCCCCAGCATTTT. Translated: CASSYSSNQPQHF. V gene TRBV6-5 combines with J gene TRBJ1-5; no clear D gene. Trimming took off 0 bases at V and 1 base at J, with 1 base between the two ends. This CDR3 has 13 amino acids. Germline V gives CDR1 MNHEY, CDR2 SVGAGI.

The chain links TRBV5-6 to TRBJ2-5, with D perhaps being TRBD1 or TRBD2 (5 bases each). The CDR3 has 13 residues. Germline V gene sequence: CDR1 SGHDT, CDR2 YYEEEE. Trimming left V 7 bases short and J 5 bases short, with 15 bases between. CDR3 sequence: CASETGRAETQYF. Written as DNA, the CDR3 is TGTGCCAGCGAGACGGGGCGGGCGGAGACCCAGTACTTC.

The chain couples TRBV14 to TRBJ2-3; no reliable D call. This CDR3 is 18 amino acids long. V lost 0 bases, J lost 0 bases, and 16 bases lay in between. Looked up from germline, CDR1 is SGHDN and CDR2 is FVKESK. The CDR3 is CASSQEGHSWVSTDTQYF. CDR3 sequence (DNA): TGTGCCAGCAGCCAAGAGGGTCACTCTTGGGTTAGCACAGATACGCAGTATTTT.

The chain combines TRBV7-2 with TRBJ2-1, with 8 bases fitting TRBD1. The CDR3 runs 17 residues. CDR1 SGHTA and CDR2 FQGNSA come from the germline V gene. J gave up 0 bases and V 6 bases, and 10 bases lay outside the gene matches. Written as DNA, the CDR3 is TGTGCCAGCAGTTTTGACAGGGGACCTATCTCCTACAATGAGCAGTTCTTC. Its protein is CASSFDRGPISYNEQFF. Supplemented by reference TRBV7-2 and TRBJ2-1, the full variable domain reads GAGVSQSPSNKVTEKGKDVELRCDPISGHTALYWYRQSLGQGLEFLIYFQGNSAPDKSGLPSDRFSAERTGGSVSTLTIQRTQQEDSAVYLCASSFDRGPISYNEQFFGPGTRLTVL.

Here the CDR3 reads CASSLGSSGGAETQYF. In DNA, the CDR3 is TGCGCCAGCAGCTTGGGATCTAGCGGGGGGGCAGAGACCCAGTACTTC. This rearrangement joins TRBV5-1 to TRBJ2-5; TRBD2 aligns across 12 bases. The CDR3 consists of 16 residues. Germline CDR1 SGHRS, CDR2 YFSETQ. The J segment lost 4 bases and the V segment lost 0 bases, leaving 4 bases of the junction unmatched. Variable domain in full (rest from reference TRBV5-1 and TRBJ2-5): KAGVTQTPRYLIKTRGQQVTLSCSPISGHRSVSWYQQTPGQGLQFLFEYFSETQRNKGNFPGRFSGRQFSNSRSEMNVSTLELGDSALYLCASSLGSSGGAETQYFGPGTRLLVL.

J is TRBJ1-2 and V is TRBV19; tentatively, D is TRBD1 (5 bases). The CDR3 consists of 14 residues. The V and J ends lost 8 bases and 8 bases respectively, with 21 bases between them. CDR1 and CDR2 from the germline V gene are LNHDA and SQIVND (reference sequence). This CDR3 reads CASGEASGGGGYTF. CDR3 nucleotide sequence: TGTGCCAGTGGGGAGGCGTCCGGGGGAGGCGGCTACACCTTC.

The genes are TRBV5-1 and TRBJ2-5, with no clear D. CDR1 is SGHRS and CDR2 is YFSETQ in the germline V gene. V lost 0 bases and J 4 bases, leaving 10 bases between the germline ends. CDR3 length equals 14 residues. DNA for the CDR3: TGCGCCAGCAGCTTGGGATCTGGCGGAGAGACCCAGTACTTC. Protein sequence: CASSLGSGGETQYF.

The chain uses TRBV12-5 and TRBJ2-4; 8 bases agree with TRBD1. The trim removed 1 base at V and 1 base at J, leaving 0 bases unmatched. Germline-derived CDR1 and CDR2 are LGHNT and FRNRAP. The CDR3 runs 15 residues. In DNA, the CDR3 is TGTGCTAGTGGTTTGGGGACAGGGGCCAAAAACATTCAGTACTTC. Protein sequence: CASGLGTGAKNIQYF.

This clone was detected only once. The chain combines TRBV24-1 with TRBJ1-2; D unclear. The V end was cut by 3 bases, the J end by 0 bases, with 7 bases between. CDR3 length: 14 residues. The germline V gene encodes CDR1 KGHDR and CDR2 SFDVKD. This chain's CDR3 is CATSDRSSNYGYTF. The CDR3 DNA reads as TGTGCCACCAGTGATCGTTCCTCTAACTATGGCTACACCTTC.